The T cell receptor beta chain under discussion was sequenced for a study of cytomegalovirus exposure and HLA in healthy donors. Whole-study findings and limits: In vitro data verified a few CMV-associated chains as specific for CMV antigens. The tendency of first-cohort TCR clusters to co-occur in the roughly 120 validation repertoires was identified by a subsequent analysis. More than 150 TCR beta chains were listed as cytomegalovirus-associated.

Germline V gene data show CDR1 as MNHNS and CDR2 as SASEGT. The CDR3 has 15 amino acids. The junction had 8 bases not matched to a gene; V was cut back by 5 bases and J by 6 bases. The approximately 120-subject validation cohort, separate from the approximately 640-subject first cohort, included the donors. Concerning this clone itself: Its cognate antigen is unknown.

Only in-frame clones appear in the TCRdb table, and some are missing; sequencing was by immunoSEQ multiplex PCR. Counted here are roughly 120,000 clones, roughly 86% occurring once; the ten biggest clones make up about 2%. The sample was PBMCs. The chain recombines TRBV6-1 with TRBJ2-1, with 9 bases matching TRBD1. This clonotype was sampled from a woman aged 18-30 years in good health and CMV-seronegative. The CDR3 DNA reads TGTGCCAGCAGTACCCGACAGGGGGTGACCAATGAGCAGTTCTTC. Its protein product is CASSTRQGVTNEQFF.